These T cell receptor beta chains were read from a single sample in a study of blood T cells in healthy people across ages. One entry per CDR3 protein results from TCRdb running MiXCR on the 5' RACE reads. The sample lists hundreds of thousands of distinct CDR3 sequences, around half occurring once. Sequencing was done on a sample of blood. The source of these receptors is a man of 80 years or more in good health. Both conserved end residues are part of each CDR3. D genes are given only for firm matches. Only some rows state a clone size, as once, few, many or a class for expanded clones.

TRBD2	.	TRBJ2-1	TRBV10-3	TGTGCCATCAGTGAAACTAGCGGGAGAACGTGGAATGAGCAGTTCTTC	CAISETSGRTWNEQFF
.	.	TRBJ2-5	TRBV5-1	TGCGCCAGCAGGAGGGGGGACCAAGAGACCCAGTACTTC	CASRRGDQETQYF
.	.	TRBJ2-3	TRBV11-1	TGTGCCAGCAGCTTATTCCCCCAATCGGGGCCCAGTCGGGACACAGATACGCAGTATTTT	CASSLFPQSGPSRDTDTQYF
TRBD1	few	TRBJ2-3	TRBV7-2	TGTGCCAGCAGCTCCCAGACAGGGCAGGGCACAGATACGCAGTATTTT	CASSSQTGQGTDTQYF
TRBD2	.	TRBJ2-1	TRBV4-2	TGTGCCAGCAGCCAATTGGGAAGAGCCCCAGCGGGAGACAATGAGCAGTTCTTC	CASSQLGRAPAGDNEQFF
.	few	TRBJ2-7	TRBV2	TGTGCCAGCAGCTCCGGGGAAGGGGGCTACGAGCAGTACTTC	CASSSGEGGYEQYF
.	.	TRBJ2-3	TRBV7-9	TGTGCCAGCAGCTCTGAGGCGTGGCAGTACACAGATACGCAGTATTTT	CASSSEAWQYTDTQYF
.	many	TRBJ2-2	TRBV7-2	TGTGCCAGCGCCCGCCCTACCGGGGAGCTGTTTTTT	CASARPTGELFF
TRBD2	.	TRBJ2-7	TRBV6-2/TRBV6-3	TGTGCCACACTAGCGGGAGGGCGCGTCTACGAGCAGTACTTC	CATLAGGRVYEQYF
.	few	TRBJ2-1	TRBV6-6	TGTGCCAGCAGCCCCTCTTGGGAGCAGTTCTTC	CASSPSWEQFF
.	.	TRBJ1-2	TRBV14	TGTGCCAGCAGCCCCAGGGATGGCTACACCTTC	CASSPRDGYTF
.	many	TRBJ2-7	TRBV10-3	TGTGCCATCAGGACCGGACCTGCTAGCACCTACGAGCAGTACTTC	CAIRTGPASTYEQYF
TRBD2	.	TRBJ2-7	TRBV5-1	TGCGCCAGCAGCTCCCAGGCGGGAGGGCATCACGAGCAGTACTTC	CASSSQAGGHHEQYF
.	.	TRBJ2-1	TRBV7-2	TGTGCCAGCAGCTACACAGGTGGCGCCTACAATGAGCAGTTCTTC	CASSYTGGAYNEQFF
.	.	TRBJ1-1	TRBV5-1	TGCGCCAGCAGCCAAGTCTCAGGGGCTCACACTGAAGCTTTCTTT	CASSQVSGAHTEAFF
.	.	TRBJ1-5	TRBV27	TGTGCCAGCAGTTTACTCCCGGGGGGTAGTCAGCCCCAGCATTTT	CASSLLPGGSQPQHF
.	.	TRBJ1-5	TRBV7-6	TGTGCCAGCAGCGCACCGGGACACAACATGGTTAGCAATCAGCCCCAGCATTTT	CASSAPGHNMVSNQPQHF
.	many	TRBJ2-7	TRBV4-1	TGCGCCAGCAGCCAAGAAAGTGCGGCAGCTCAACAGTACTTC	CASSQESAAAQQYF
.	.	TRBJ2-7	TRBV11-1	TGTGCCAGCAGCTTAGGGCCCCTACGGGGAGGCCCCTACGAGCAGTACTTC	CASSLGPLRGGPYEQYF
.	.	TRBJ1-1	TRBV20-1	TGCAGTGCTGGAGTCTCGACAGGTCGGGACACTGAAGCTTTCTTT	CSAGVSTGRDTEAFF
.	.	TRBJ2-4	TRBV7-2	TGTGCCAGCAGCCCCGGGACCTACCGCCCTCAGTACTTC	CASSPGTYRPQYF
TRBD1	.	TRBJ1-2	TRBV20-1	TGCAGTGCTGACACCGGACAGGGCAATGACTACACCTTC	CSADTGQGNDYTF
TRBD1	many	TRBJ2-3	TRBV20-1	TGCAGTGCGGGGGACAGTCGATCAGATACGCAGTATTTT	CSAGDSRSDTQYF
.	once	TRBJ1-2	TRBV27	TGTGCCAGCAGTACCCATGGGGGAGGCTACACCTTC	CASSTHGGGYTF
.	.	TRBJ2-5	TRBV29-1	TGCAGCGTTGAAGATGCAGGGACGGCCAGGGAGACCCAGTACTTC	CSVEDAGTARETQYF
TRBD2	.	TRBJ2-5	TRBV20-1	TGCAGTGCTAGACCGCGGGAGGGAGGATGGCGAGAGACCCAGTACTTC	CSARPREGGWRETQYF
TRBD1	once	TRBJ1-1	TRBV7-9	TGTGCCAGCAGCTTACTGCCCGGACAGGGCGCTGAAGCTTTCTTT	CASSLLPGQGAEAFF